These 22 T cell receptor beta chains were all obtained from the same sample, sequenced in a study of blood T cell repertoires in COVID-19. Produced via immunoSEQ multiplex PCR; TCRdb's table is partial and in-frame only. Of about 140,000 clones listed, more than 80% were seen once; the top ten hold around 10%. The sample was peripheral blood. All receptors derive from a woman over 75 with acute or convalescent COVID-19.

The V and J genes are TRBV5-5 and TRBJ1-2, with D unresolved. The CDR3 length is 14 residues. The V end was cut by 3 bases, the J end by 4 bases, with 13 bases between. Per the germline V gene, CDR1 is SGHKS and CDR2 is YYEKEE (reference sequence). The CDR3 sequence: CASSSPPGSYGYTF. In nucleotides, the CDR3 is TGTGCCAGCAGCTCCCCCCCGGGATCCTATGGCTACACCTTC.

V usage is TRBV7-3 and J usage is TRBJ1-2, with D possibly being TRBD1 (6 bases). V was trimmed by 2 bases and J by 7 bases, leaving 17 bases between them. From germline, CDR1 is SGHTA and CDR2 FQGTGA. This CDR3 has 15 amino acids. CDR3 sequence: CASSLFSSGDSGYTF. Here the CDR3 DNA reads TGTGCCAGCAGCTTATTTTCCTCAGGGGATAGTGGCTACACCTTC.

The chain uses TRBV11-2 and TRBJ2-3; the D gene is possibly TRBD2 (6 bases). Trimming removed 0 bases at V and 0 bases at J, with 7 bases between. The CDR3 covers 15 residues. CDR1 is SGHAT and CDR2 is FQNNGV in the germline V gene. The CDR3 nucleotides read TGTGCCAGCAGCTTAGATGGAGGGAGCACAGATACGCAGTATTTT. Its protein product is CASSLDGGSTDTQYF.

The rearrangement links TRBV19 to TRBJ2-3, with 8 bases aligning to TRBD1. Germline V gene data show CDR1 as LNHDA and CDR2 as SQIVND (reference sequence). The CDR3 covers 14 residues. V lost 7 bases, J lost 5 bases, and 8 bases stayed unmatched. The CDR3 sequence: CASTETGARDTQYF. For the CDR3, the DNA is TGTGCCAGTACCGAGACAGGGGCACGAGATACGCAGTATTTT. Based on the CDR3 plus reference TRBV19 and TRBJ2-3, the full variable domain is DGGITQSPKYLFRKEGQNVTLSCEQNLNHDAMYWYRQDPGQGLRLIYYSQIVNDFQKGDIAEGYSVSREKKESFPLTVTSAQKNPTAFYLCASTETGARDTQYFGPGTRLTVL.

The chain recombines TRBV9 with TRBJ1-2, with D unresolved. Trimming took 0 bases from V and 2 from J, leaving 8 bases between them. Germline CDR1 SGDLS, CDR2 YYNGEE. The CDR3 runs 14 residues. The CDR3, as DNA: TGTGCCAGCAGCGTAGGGTCTACCAACTATGGCTACACCTTC. Its translation is CASSVGSTNYGYTF.

This sequence joins TRBV11-2 and TRBJ2-6; TRBD1 is a possible D gene (5 bases). V lost 8 bases, J lost 1 base, and 12 bases lay in between. The CDR3 sequence is 15 residues long. The germline CDR1 and CDR2 sequences are SGHAT and FQNNGV. CDR3 amino acids: CASRQGVSGANVLTF. The CDR3 DNA reads as TGTGCCAGCCGGCAGGGTGTGTCTGGGGCCAACGTCCTGACTTTC. The whole variable domain, filled in from reference TRBV11-2 and TRBJ2-6, reads EAGVAQSPRYKIIEKRQSVAFWCNPISGHATLYWYQQILGQGPKLLIQFQNNGVVDDSQLPKDRFSAERLKGVDSTLKIQPAKLEDSAVYLCASRQGVSGANVLTFGAGSRLTVL.

This clone was seen only once. The gene calls are TRBV6-5 and TRBJ1-3, with TRBD1 as a possible D gene (5 bases). The ends were cut back, 6 bases at V and 7 bases at J, with 19 bases in the middle. The CDR3 is made up of 15 amino acids. CDR1 and CDR2 (germline): MNHEY, SVGAGI. In DNA form, the CDR3 reads TGTGCCAGCAGCGAGTTAGACAGTACGGCTAACACCATATATTTT. The encoded protein is CASSELDSTANTIYF.

The rearrangement links TRBV7-8 to TRBJ1-2; 10 positions match TRBD1. V trimming: 5 bases; J trimming: 4 bases; junction bases outside the gene matches: 10. CDR1 and CDR2 from the germline V gene are SGHVS and FQNEAQ. CDR3 length: 16 residues. The CDR3 DNA is TGTGCCAGCAGCCACCTGGGGACAGGGGATAGCTATGGCTACACCTTC. Its protein product is CASSHLGTGDSYGYTF.

In its sample, this clone was seen once. The J gene is TRBJ2-2, the V gene TRBV10-3, with TRBD2 identical over 13 bases. Germline CDR1 ENHRY, CDR2 SYGVKD. The CDR3 runs to 15 residues. V lost 6 bases to trimming and J lost 5 bases; unmatched junction nucleotides: 3. CDR3 coding DNA: TGTGCCATCAGGGGACTAGCGGGGTCAACCGGGGAGCTGTTTTTT. It translates to CAIRGLAGSTGELFF.

As DNA, the CDR3 is TGTGCCTGGAGGCCCGACAGTCCCTCGAACACTGAAGCTTTCTTT. Encoded protein: CAWRPDSPSNTEAFF. This rearrangement joins TRBV30 to TRBJ1-1, with D perhaps matching TRBD1 (5 bases). Deletions cut 3 bases from V and 1 base from J, with 15 bases between. Germline CDR1 reads GTSNPN; CDR2 reads SVGIG (reference sequence). The CDR3 is 15 amino acids. Filled out from reference TRBV30 and TRBJ1-1, the complete variable domain reads SQTIHQWPATLVQPVGSPLSLECTVEGTSNPNLYWYRQAAGRGLQLLFYSVGIGQISSEVPQNLSASRPQDRQFILSSKKLLLSDSGFYLCAWRPDSPSNTEAFFGQGTRLTVV.

The chain recombines TRBV7-9 with TRBJ1-2; TRBD1 aligns across 7 bases. This CDR3 has 13 amino acids. Germline V gives CDR1 SEHNR, CDR2 FQNEAQ (reference sequence). The V gene end was trimmed by 5 bases and the J gene end by 6 bases; junction bases not matched to a gene: 6. The CDR3 region is CASSQQGFDGYTF. CDR3 in DNA: TGTGCCAGCAGCCAACAGGGGTTCGATGGCTACACCTTC.

This clone was found once. The chain recombines TRBV5-6 with TRBJ2-2, with 12 bases that match TRBD1. V was clipped by 5 bases and J by 3 bases; unmatched bases: 5. This CDR3 comprises 16 residues. Germline V gene lookup returns CDR1 SGHDT and CDR2 YYEEEE. DNA of the CDR3: TGTGCCAGCAGGGGCGGGACAGGGGGCTACACCGGGGAGCTGTTTTTT. Translated, it gives CASRGGTGGYTGELFF.

The V and J genes are TRBV5-1 and TRBJ1-4, with D perhaps matching TRBD1 (5 bases). The CDR3 loop spans 15 amino acids. Germline-derived CDR1 and CDR2 are SGHRS and YFSETQ. The ends were cut back, 1 base at V and 0 bases at J, with 7 bases in the middle. CDR3 amino acids: CASSLLGATNEKLFF. The CDR3 bases are TGCGCCAGCAGCTTGCTAGGGGCAACTAATGAAAAACTGTTTTTT.

This chain uses TRBV14 with TRBJ2-7, with D possibly being TRBD2 (5 bases). V shed 0 bases and J shed 2 bases, with 8 bases lying between them. This CDR3 has 14 amino acids. CDR1 is SGHDN, CDR2 FVKESK, per germline. CDR3 region: CASSQEYGTYEQYF. The CDR3 DNA is TGTGCCAGCAGCCAAGAATACGGGACCTACGAGCAGTACTTC.

The V call is TRBV2, the J call TRBJ2-6; 7 bases are shared with TRBD1. Unmatched junction bases numbered 12, after V lost 5 bases and J lost 5 bases. This CDR3 has 17 residues. CDR1 is SNHLY, CDR2 FYNNEI, per germline. CDR3 sequence: CASSPGQSTMRANVLTF. The CDR3 DNA reads as TGTGCCAGCAGTCCGGGACAGTCAACTATGAGGGCCAACGTCCTGACTTTC. Complete variable domain (other parts from reference TRBV2 and TRBJ2-6): EPEVTQTPSHQVTQMGQEVILRCVPISNHLYFYWYRQILGQKVEFLVSFYNNEISEKSEIFDDQFSVERPDGSNFTLKIRSTKLEDSAMYFCASSPGQSTMRANVLTFGAGSRLTVL.

V gene TRBV27 combines with J gene TRBJ2-5; 10 nucleotides align to TRBD2. CDR1 MNHEY and CDR2 SMNVEV come from the germline V gene (reference sequence). This CDR3 has 16 residues. With V trimmed by 0 bases and J by 1 base, 2 bases remained unmatched. The CDR3 loop reads CASSLSLAGGQETQYF. For the CDR3, the DNA is TGTGCCAGCAGTTTATCGTTAGCGGGGGGCCAAGAGACCCAGTACTTC.

The J gene is TRBJ2-1, the V gene TRBV4-1; D is uncertain. V was cut by 0 bases and J by 0 bases, with 6 bases left in between. CDR1 is MGHRA and CDR2 is YSYEKL in the germline V gene. The CDR3 is 15 amino acids. CDR3 amino acids: CASSQDFGSYNEQFF. The CDR3 DNA is TGCGCCAGCAGCCAAGATTTCGGCTCCTACAATGAGCAGTTCTTC.

The rearrangement joins TRBV6-2 or TRBV6-3 to TRBJ1-2; D is possibly TRBD1 (5 bases). Germline V CDR1 and CDR2: MNHEY, SVGEGT. Trimming removed 0 bases from V and 2 bases from J, with 16 bases in between. The CDR3 sequence is 17 residues long. This CDR3 is CASSYSRGGPANYGYTF. The CDR3 region has the DNA TGTGCCAGCAGTTACTCGCGGGGCGGCCCTGCAAACTATGGCTACACCTTC.

This clone was seen just once. The chain uses TRBV6-1 and TRBJ1-5; D is perhaps TRBD1 (6 bases). V lost 3 bases and J lost 3, with 12 bases in between. This CDR3 contains 15 residues. Germline V gene sequence: CDR1 MNHNS, CDR2 SASEGT. The CDR3 is CASSDVQGNNQPQHF. CDR3 coding DNA: TGTGCCAGCAGTGATGTACAGGGTAACAATCAGCCCCAGCATTTT.

The chain carries TRBV18 and TRBJ2-7, with 8 bases matching TRBD1. V was pared by 5 bases and J by 4 bases, with 10 bases of the junction left unmatched. Looked up from germline, CDR1 is KGHSH and CDR2 is LQKENI. The CDR3 is 15 residues long. The CDR3 reads CASSSSGTGAYEQYF. The CDR3 DNA reads TGTGCCAGCTCATCCTCCGGGACAGGAGCGTACGAGCAGTACTTC.

The chain couples TRBV5-1 to TRBJ1-1; no firm D call. Trimming removed 0 bases at V and 4 bases at J, with 10 bases between. Germline assignment: CDR1 SGHRS and CDR2 YFSETQ. This CDR3 comprises 14 residues. In nucleotides, the CDR3 is TGCGCCAGCAGCTTGGAGCGGCAGACCACTGAAGCTTTCTTT. As protein: CASSLERQTTEAFF.

The chain combines TRBV5-1 with TRBJ2-3; 9 bases align to TRBD1. Germline CDR1 SGHRS, CDR2 YFSETQ. J gave up 3 bases and V 4 bases, and 6 bases lay outside the gene matches. The CDR3 has 15 amino acids. The CDR3 nucleotides read TGCGCCAGCAGCGAACAGGGGGCAGGGACAGATACGCAGTATTTT. Translated: CASSEQGAGTDTQYF.